This TCR beta chain comes out of a study of blood T cell repertoires in COVID-19. Study information: Sources were T cells, B-cell-depleted T cells, or PBMCs; the material itself was cDNA or gDNA.

The germline CDR1 and CDR2 sequences are MNHEY and SVGAGI. Trimming removed 7 bases at V and 7 bases at J, with 11 bases between. This CDR3 comprises 13 residues. In the authors' methods: Scientists estimated how many nucleated cells there were by amplifying reference gene primers. Repertoires were generated with immunoSEQ multiplex PCR, while TCRdb's copy carries only in-frame clones and drops some. V, J and clone size were drawn from that table, and D and trimming were deduced from the DNA. This repertoire shows about 51,000 clones, less than 90% found once; its top ten account for about 1.2%. This chain links TRBV6-5 with TRBJ1-6, with D possibly matching TRBD1 (5 bases). Sequencing was carried out using peripheral blood. This receptor was taken from a man aged 55 to 70 with acute or convalescent COVID-19. In DNA form, the CDR3 reads TGTGCCAGCACGTTTTCAGGGAATTCACCCCTCCACTTT. Protein sequence: CASTFSGNSPLHF.